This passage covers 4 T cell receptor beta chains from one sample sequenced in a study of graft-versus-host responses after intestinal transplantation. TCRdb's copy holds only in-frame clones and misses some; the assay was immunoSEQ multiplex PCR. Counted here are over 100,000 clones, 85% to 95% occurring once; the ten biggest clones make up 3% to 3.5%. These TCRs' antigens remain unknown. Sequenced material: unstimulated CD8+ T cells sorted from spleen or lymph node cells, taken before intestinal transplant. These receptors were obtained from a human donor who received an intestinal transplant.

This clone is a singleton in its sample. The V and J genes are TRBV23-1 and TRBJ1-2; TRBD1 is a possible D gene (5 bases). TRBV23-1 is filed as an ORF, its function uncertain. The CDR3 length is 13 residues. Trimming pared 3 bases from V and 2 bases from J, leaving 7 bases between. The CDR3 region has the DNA TGCGCCAGCAGTCATTGGGACAACTATGGCTACACCTTC. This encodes CASSHWDNYGYTF.

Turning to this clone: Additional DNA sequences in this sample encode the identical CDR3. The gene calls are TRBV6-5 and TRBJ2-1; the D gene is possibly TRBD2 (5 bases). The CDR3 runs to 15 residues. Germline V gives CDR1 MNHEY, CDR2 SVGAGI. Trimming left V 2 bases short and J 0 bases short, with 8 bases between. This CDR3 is CASSYAGSSYNEQFF. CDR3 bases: TGTGCCAGCAGTTACGCGGGCAGCTCCTACAATGAGCAGTTCTTC.

The CDR3 is CASSLYLTGADLTPGANVLTF. The CDR3, as DNA: TGTGCCAGCAGTCTCTACTTGACAGGGGCGGACCTTACTCCTGGGGCCAACGTCCTGACTTTC. The V call is TRBV28, the J call TRBJ2-6; TRBD1 matches at 8 bases. CDR1 MDHEN and CDR2 SYDVKM come from the germline V gene. V shed 5 bases and J 2 bases; nucleotides not matched to a gene: 20. The CDR3 is 21 amino acids.

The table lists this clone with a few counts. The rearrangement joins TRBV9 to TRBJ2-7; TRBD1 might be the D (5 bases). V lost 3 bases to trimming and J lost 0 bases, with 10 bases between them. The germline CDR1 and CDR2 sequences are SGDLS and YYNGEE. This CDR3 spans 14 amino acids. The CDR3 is CASSAQESSYEQYF. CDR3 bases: TGTGCCAGCAGCGCACAGGAGAGCTCCTACGAGCAGTACTTC.